This T cell receptor (beta chain) stems from a study of monozygotic twins with inflammatory bowel disease. Study-level points and caveats: The sharing of clonotypes with others was lower in IBD patients than in healthy twins, especially with disease activity.

This CDR3 comprises 12 residues. Germline V lookup: CDR1 MDHEN, CDR2 SYDVKM. Note on this clonotype: The antigen is undetermined.

TCRdb derives one entry per CDR3 protein from the 5' RACE reads, leaving out DNA. Recorded for this sample: approximately 150,000 distinct CDR3 sequences. The sequence was collected from a human donor with ulcerative colitis or Crohn's disease, or a healthy co-twin of an affected twin (not recorded which). Material: blood. The chain uses TRBV28 and TRBJ1-1. This CDR3 is CASSSGESEAFF.